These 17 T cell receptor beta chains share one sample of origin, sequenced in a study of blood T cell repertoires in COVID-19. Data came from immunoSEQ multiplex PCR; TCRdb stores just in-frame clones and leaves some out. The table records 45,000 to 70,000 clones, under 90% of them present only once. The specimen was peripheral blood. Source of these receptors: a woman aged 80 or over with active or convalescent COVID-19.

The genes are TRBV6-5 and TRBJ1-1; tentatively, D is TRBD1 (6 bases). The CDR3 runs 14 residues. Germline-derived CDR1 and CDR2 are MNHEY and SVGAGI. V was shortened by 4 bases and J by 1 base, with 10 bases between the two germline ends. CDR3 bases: TGTGCCAGCAGTTCACAGGGCGAGAACACTGAAGCTTTCTTT. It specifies CASSSQGENTEAFF.

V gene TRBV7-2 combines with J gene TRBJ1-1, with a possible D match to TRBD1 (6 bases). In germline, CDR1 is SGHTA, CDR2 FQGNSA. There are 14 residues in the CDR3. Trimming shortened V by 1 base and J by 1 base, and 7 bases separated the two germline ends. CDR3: CASSLGTANTEAFF. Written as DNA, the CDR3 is TGTGCCAGCAGCTTAGGGACAGCGAACACTGAAGCTTTCTTT.

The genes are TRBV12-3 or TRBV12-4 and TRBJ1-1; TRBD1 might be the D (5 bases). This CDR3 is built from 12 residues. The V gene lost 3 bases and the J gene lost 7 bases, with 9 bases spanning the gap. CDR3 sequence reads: CASSFGASEAFF. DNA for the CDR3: TGTGCCAGCAGTTTTGGGGCGAGTGAAGCTTTCTTT.

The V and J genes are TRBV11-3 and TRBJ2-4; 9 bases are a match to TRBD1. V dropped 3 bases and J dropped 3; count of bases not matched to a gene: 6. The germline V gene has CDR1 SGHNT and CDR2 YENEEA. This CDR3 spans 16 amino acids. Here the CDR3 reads CASSLGQGNVKNIQYF. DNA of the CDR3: TGTGCCAGCAGCTTGGGACAGGGAAATGTCAAAAACATTCAGTACTTC.

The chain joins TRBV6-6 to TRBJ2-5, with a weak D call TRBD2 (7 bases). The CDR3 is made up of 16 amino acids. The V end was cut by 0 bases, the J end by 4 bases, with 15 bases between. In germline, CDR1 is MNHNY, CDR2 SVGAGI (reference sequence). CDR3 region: CASSYSWEGGLETQYF. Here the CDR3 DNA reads TGTGCCAGCAGTTACTCTTGGGAGGGGGGTTTAGAGACCCAGTACTTC.

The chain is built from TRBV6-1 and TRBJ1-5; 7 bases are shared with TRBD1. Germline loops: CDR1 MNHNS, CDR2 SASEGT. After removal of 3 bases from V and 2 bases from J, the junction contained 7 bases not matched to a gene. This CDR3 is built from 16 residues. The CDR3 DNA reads TGTGCCAGCAGTGACCCACAGGGGTTTGGCAATCAGCCCCAGCATTTT. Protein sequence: CASSDPQGFGNQPQHF.

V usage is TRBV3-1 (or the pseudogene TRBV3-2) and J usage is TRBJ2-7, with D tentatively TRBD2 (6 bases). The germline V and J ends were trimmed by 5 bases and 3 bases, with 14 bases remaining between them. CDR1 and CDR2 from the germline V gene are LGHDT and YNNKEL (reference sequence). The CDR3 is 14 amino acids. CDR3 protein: CASSFRGLHYEQYF. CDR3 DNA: TGTGCCAGCAGCTTTCGGGGACTTCACTACGAGCAGTACTTC.

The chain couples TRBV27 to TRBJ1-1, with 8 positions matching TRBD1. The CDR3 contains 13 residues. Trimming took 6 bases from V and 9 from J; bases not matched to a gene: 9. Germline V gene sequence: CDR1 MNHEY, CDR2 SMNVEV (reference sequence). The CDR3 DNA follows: TGTGCCAGCAGAGAGTTACAGGGGGTAAAAGCTTTCTTT. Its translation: CASRELQGVKAFF.

The CDR3 bases are TGTGCCAGCCGAGGATTCAACTATGGCTACACCTTC. Its translation: CASRGFNYGYTF. The chain couples TRBV28 to TRBJ1-2; D unresolved. The CDR3 spans 12 residues. Germline V lookup: CDR1 MDHEN, CDR2 SYDVKM. V dropped 8 bases and J dropped 2 bases, with 9 bases sitting between them.

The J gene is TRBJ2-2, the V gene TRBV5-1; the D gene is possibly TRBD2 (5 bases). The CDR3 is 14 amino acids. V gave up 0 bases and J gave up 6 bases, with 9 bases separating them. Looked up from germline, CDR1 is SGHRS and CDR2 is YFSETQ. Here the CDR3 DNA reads TGCGCCAGCAGCTTGGGAGGGCTGTCCGGGGAGCTGTTTTTT. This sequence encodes CASSLGGLSGELFF.

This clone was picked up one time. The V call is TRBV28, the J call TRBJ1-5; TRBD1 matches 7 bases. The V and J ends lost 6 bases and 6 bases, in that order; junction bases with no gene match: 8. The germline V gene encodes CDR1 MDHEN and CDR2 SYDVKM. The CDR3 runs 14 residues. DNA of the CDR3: TGTGCCAGCAGCACGACAGGGACGGTTCAGCCCCAGCATTTT. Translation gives CASSTTGTVQPQHF.

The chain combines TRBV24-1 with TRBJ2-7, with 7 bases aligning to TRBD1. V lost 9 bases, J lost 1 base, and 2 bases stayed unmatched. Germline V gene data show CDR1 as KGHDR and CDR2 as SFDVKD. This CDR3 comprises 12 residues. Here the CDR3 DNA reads TGTGCCACCGACAGGGAATCCTACGAGCAGTACTTC. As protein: CATDRESYEQYF.

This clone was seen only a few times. CDR3 DNA sequence: TGTGCCAGCAGCAAACGAAGAACAGAAGCGAACACTGAAGCTTTCTTT. It yields the protein CASSKRRTEANTEAFF. V gene TRBV21-1 combines with J gene TRBJ1-1; the table's D call, TRBD1, was not checked against the DNA. TRBV21-1 is a pseudogene locus. This CDR3 contains 16 residues.

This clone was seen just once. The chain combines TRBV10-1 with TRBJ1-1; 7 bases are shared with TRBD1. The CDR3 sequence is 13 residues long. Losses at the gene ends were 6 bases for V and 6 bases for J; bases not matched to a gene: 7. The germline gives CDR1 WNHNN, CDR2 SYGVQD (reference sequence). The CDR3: CASSPGQLSEAFF. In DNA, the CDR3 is TGCGCCAGCAGCCCGGGACAGTTATCTGAAGCTTTCTTT.

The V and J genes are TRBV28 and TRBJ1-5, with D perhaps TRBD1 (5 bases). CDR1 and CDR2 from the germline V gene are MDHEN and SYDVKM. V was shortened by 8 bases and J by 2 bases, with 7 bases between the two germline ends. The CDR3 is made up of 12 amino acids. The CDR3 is CASLQGNQPQHF. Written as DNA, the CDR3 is TGTGCCAGCTTACAGGGCAATCAGCCCCAGCATTTT.

The CDR3 region is CASSESGLHTDTQYF. CDR3 coding DNA: TGCGCCAGCAGTGAGTCCGGACTGCACACAGATACGCAGTATTTT. The chain links TRBV10-1 to TRBJ2-3; a possible D gene is TRBD2 (5 bases). The CDR3 runs 15 residues. Germline V gives CDR1 WNHNN, CDR2 SYGVQD (reference sequence). V dropped 0 bases and J dropped 2 bases, with 9 bases sitting between them.

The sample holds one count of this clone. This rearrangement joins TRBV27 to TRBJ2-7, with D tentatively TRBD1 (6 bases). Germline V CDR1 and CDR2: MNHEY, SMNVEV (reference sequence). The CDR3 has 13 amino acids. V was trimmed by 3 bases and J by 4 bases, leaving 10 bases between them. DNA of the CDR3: TGTGCCAGCAGTTTCGGGACACAATACGAGCAGTACTTC. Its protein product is CASSFGTQYEQYF.